This T cell receptor beta chain was sequenced during a study of blood T cell repertoires in COVID-19. For the study at large: Donors in the United States, Italy and Spain gave samples during acute or convalescent COVID-19. T cells, B-cell-depleted T cells, or PBMCs supplied cDNA or gDNA.

Using immunoSEQ multiplex PCR, the repertoire was profiled, and TCRdb retains in-frame clones only, with some absent. The table includes approximately 160,000 clones, 90% detected once. The sequence was obtained from a man between 50 and 59 years old with acute or convalescent COVID-19. Specimen: peripheral blood.

In DNA form, the CDR3 reads TGTGCCAGCAGTGAAGCCGCAGGTTCAGATACGCAGTATTTT. Translation: CASSEAAGSDTQYF. V and J are TRBV6-1 and TRBJ2-3; no firm D call. V lost 0 bases to trimming and J lost 4 bases, with 8 bases between them. The length of the CDR3 is 14 residues. Germline V gene lookup returns CDR1 MNHNS and CDR2 SASEGT.